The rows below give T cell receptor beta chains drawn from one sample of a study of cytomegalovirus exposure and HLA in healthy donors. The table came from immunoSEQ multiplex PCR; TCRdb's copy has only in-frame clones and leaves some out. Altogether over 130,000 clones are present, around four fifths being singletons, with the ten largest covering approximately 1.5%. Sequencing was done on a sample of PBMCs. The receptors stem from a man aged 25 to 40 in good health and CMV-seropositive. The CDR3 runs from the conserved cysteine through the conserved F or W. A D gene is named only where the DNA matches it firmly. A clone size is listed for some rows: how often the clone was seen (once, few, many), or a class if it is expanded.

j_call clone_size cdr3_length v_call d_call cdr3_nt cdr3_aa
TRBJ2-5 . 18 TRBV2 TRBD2 TGTGCCAGCAGGCCGGGACTAGCGGGGGGACTAGATACAGAGACCCAGTACTTC CASRPGLAGGLDTETQYF
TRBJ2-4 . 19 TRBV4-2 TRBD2 TGTGCCAGCAGCCAATCCGGGACTAGCGGAGATTTAGCCAAAAACATTCAGTACTTC CASSQSGTSGDLAKNIQYF
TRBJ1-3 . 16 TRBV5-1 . TGCGCCAGCAGCTTGGCGGGGGGGGCCGCTGGAAACACCATATATTTT CASSLAGGAAGNTIYF
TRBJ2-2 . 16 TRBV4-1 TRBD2 TGCGCCAGCAGCCAAGGGGTGGGGGGGAAGACCGGGGAGCTGTTTTTT CASSQGVGGKTGELFF
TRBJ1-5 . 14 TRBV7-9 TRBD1 TGTGCCAGCAGCACGACAGGGGGCAGACAGCCCCAGCATTTT CASSTTGGRQPQHF
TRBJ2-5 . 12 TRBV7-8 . TGTGCCAGCAGCTTAGTGCGGGAGACCCAGTACTTC CASSLVRETQYF
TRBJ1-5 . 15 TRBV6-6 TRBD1 TGTGCCAGCAGTTACTTACCCCAGGGGGATCAGCCCCAGCATTTT CASSYLPQGDQPQHF
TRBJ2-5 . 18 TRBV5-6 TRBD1 TGTGCCAGCAGCTTACCGGGACAGGGAGTTGGAAGCGCTGGGACCCAGTACTTC CASSLPGQGVGSAGTQYF
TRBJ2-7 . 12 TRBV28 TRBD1 TGTGCCAACATGGACAGGTGGGGCGAGCAGTACTTC CANMDRWGEQYF
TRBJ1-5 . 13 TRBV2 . TGTGCCAGCAAGGCGGGTGGGGATCAGCCCCAGCATTTT CASKAGGDQPQHF
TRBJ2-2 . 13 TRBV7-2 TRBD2 TGTGCCAGCAGCTTGGGGGGGACCGGGGAGCTGTTTTTT CASSLGGTGELFF
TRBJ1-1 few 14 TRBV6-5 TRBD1 TGTGCCAGCGTCTTCAGGGGGAGATTTACTGAAGCTTTCTTT CASVFRGRFTEAFF
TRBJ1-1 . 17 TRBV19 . TGTGCCAGTAGTATAGATAGCCCAGGGTACATGAACACTGAAGCTTTCTTT CASSIDSPGYMNTEAFF
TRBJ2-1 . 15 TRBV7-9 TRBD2 TGTGCCAGCAGCTTAGCTAGCGGGAGAAAAAATGAGCAGTTCTTC CASSLASGRKNEQFF
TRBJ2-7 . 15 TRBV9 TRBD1 TGTGCCAGCAGCCCTGGGGGACAGGGGGTCTACGAGCAGTACTTC CASSPGGQGVYEQYF
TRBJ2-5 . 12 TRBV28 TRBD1 TGTGCCAGCAGACAGGGGTCCCGGACCCAGTACTTC CASRQGSRTQYF
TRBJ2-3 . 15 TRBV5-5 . TGTGCCAGCAGAATACCGGGAGAAGGCACAGATACGCAGTATTTT CASRIPGEGTDTQYF
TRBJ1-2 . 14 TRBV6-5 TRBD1 TGTGCCAGCGCCCAGGGGGTCCCTTACGATGGCTACACCTTC CASAQGVPYDGYTF
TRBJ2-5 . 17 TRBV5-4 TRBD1 TGTGCCAGCAGCGTGTGGGACAGGGGGCGCCAAGGGGAGACCCAGTACTTC CASSVWDRGRQGETQYF